This is a list of T cell receptor beta chains from one sample in a study of blood T cell repertoires in COVID-19. TCRdb's copy holds only in-frame clones and misses some; the assay was immunoSEQ multiplex PCR. The sample has around 700,000 clones; more than 80% are singletons. Sequenced sample: peripheral blood. The source is a woman younger than 35 with acute or convalescent COVID-19. CDR3s include the opening cysteine and the closing phenylalanine or tryptophan. Fields, in order: V gene, clone size, D gene, CDR3 length, J gene, CDR3 DNA, CDR3 protein. A D gene is named only where the DNA matches it firmly. The listing skips clone size in some rows; elsewhere it reads once, few, many or a size class.

TRBV5-1	.	TRBD1	16	TRBJ1-2	TGCGCCAGCAGACATCGAGGGGACAGGGTTAACTATGGCTACACCTTC	CASRHRGDRVNYGYTF
TRBV19	.	.	15	TRBJ2-3	TGTGCCAGTAGTATAGGAGGCTCTTTCACAGATACGCAGTATTTT	CASSIGGSFTDTQYF
TRBV5-1	.	.	13	TRBJ1-2	TGCGCCAGCAGCTTGCGCGTAAACTATGGCTACACCTTC	CASSLRVNYGYTF
TRBV29-1	.	TRBD2	14	TRBJ2-1	TGCAGCGGGGAGCGGGGGGGCCAGCGCAATGAGCAGTTCTTC	CSGERGGQRNEQFF
TRBV27	.	TRBD2	14	TRBJ2-5	TGTGCCAGCAGGGCTGGACTAGCGATGGAGACCCAGTACTTC	CASRAGLAMETQYF
TRBV30	.	TRBD1	20	TRBJ1-6	TGTGCCTGGAGAAAGGACAAGGGGACAGGGCTTTCCTCCTATAATTCACCCCTCCACTTT	CAWRKDKGTGLSSYNSPLHF
TRBV27	.	.	15	TRBJ1-4	TGTGCCAGCAGTTTATGGATGATGTCGGGGGAAAAACTGTTTTTT	CASSLWMMSGEKLFF
TRBV29-1	.	TRBD1	15	TRBJ2-1	TGCAGCGTCCCCTCAGGGGGCCTGCCGTGGAATGAGCAGTTCTTC	CSVPSGGLPWNEQFF
TRBV19	.	.	12	TRBJ1-1	TGTGCCAGTAGTATCTCCAACACTGAAGCTTTCTTT	CASSISNTEAFF
TRBV4-1	many	TRBD2	15	TRBJ2-7	TGCGCCAGCAGCCAAACTAGCGGGGGGGTCGACGAGCAGTACTTC	CASSQTSGGVDEQYF
TRBV9	once	TRBD2	19	TRBJ2-3	TGTGCCAGCAGCGTAGCTACCGTGACTAGCGCCCAATACACAGATACGCAGTATTTT	CASSVATVTSAQYTDTQYF
TRBV4-2	once	TRBD2	15	TRBJ2-7	TGTGCCAGCAGCCTGGTACACGGGGGGGAGTACGAGCAGTACTTC	CASSLVHGGEYEQYF
TRBV27	.	TRBD1	15	TRBJ2-5	TGTGCCAGCAGCCCGAGAGGACAGGGACAAGAGACCCAGTACTTC	CASSPRGQGQETQYF
TRBV6-4	.	.	16	TRBJ2-7	TGTGCCAGCAGTGACTCGATGGTGCAGGGGTGTTACGAGCAGTACTTC	CASSDSMVQGCYEQYF
TRBV9	once	TRBD1	14	TRBJ1-2	TGTGCCAGCAGCGCTGGACAGGGAGACTATGGCTACACCTTC	CASSAGQGDYGYTF
TRBV6-5	once	.	14	TRBJ1-2	TGTGCCAGCAGGATTTCCTCGACAGGTAGTGGCTACACCTTC	CASRISSTGSGYTF
TRBV18	.	.	13	TRBJ1-5	TGTGCCAGCTCACAACAGCCCAATCAGCCCCAGCATTTT	CASSQQPNQPQHF
TRBV19	.	TRBD2	13	TRBJ2-5	TGTGCCAGTAGTATTGGGGGGGGGAGAACCCAGTACTTC	CASSIGGGRTQYF
TRBV7-3	.	TRBD1	17	TRBJ2-2	TGTGCCAGCAGCTTAACGTCGGACAGGGTGGTTGCCGGGGAGCTGTTTTTT	CASSLTSDRVVAGELFF
TRBV11-3	.	.	12	TRBJ2-1	TGTGCCAGCAGTCCTCAGGGAAATGAGCAGTTCTTC	CASSPQGNEQFF
TRBV2	.	TRBD1	13	TRBJ1-2	TGTGCCAGCAGTACAGGGGGACGGGATGGCTACACCTTC	CASSTGGRDGYTF
TRBV5-1	.	TRBD1	15	TRBJ1-2	TGCGCCAGCAGCTTGGGCGACAGGGGCGGCTATGGCTACACCTTC	CASSLGDRGGYGYTF
TRBV29-1	once	.	11	TRBJ1-1	TGCAGCGTTTTGTTGGAGGCTGAAGCTTTCTTT	CSVLLEAEAFF
TRBV24-1	.	.	18	TRBJ1-5	TGTGCCACCTTGGGCCGACCGCGGGTCATACCAAAAAATCAGCCCCAGCATTTT	CATLGRPRVIPKNQPQHF
TRBV5-4	.	.	13	TRBJ2-7	TGTGCCAGCAGCTTGGGAGGTGCGAGCGAGCAGTACTTC	CASSLGGASEQYF
TRBV7-8	.	.	15	TRBJ1-1	TGTGCCAGCAGCTTAATGGCGGGGTCGGCTAATGAAGCTTTCTTT	CASSLMAGSANEAFF
TRBV6-6	.	.	15	TRBJ2-2	TGTGCCAGCAGCCCCGCAGGAGGGCACACCGGGGAGCTGTTTTTT	CASSPAGGHTGELFF
TRBV7-6	.	TRBD1	14	TRBJ2-5	TGTGCCAGCAGCCCGGGACAGGGTTTCGAGACCCAGTACTTC	CASSPGQGFETQYF
TRBV19	.	.	17	TRBJ1-1	TGTGCCAGTAGCTACTTGGTTTTGGGGTTCGAGGGAACTGAAGCTTTCTTT	CASSYLVLGFEGTEAFF
TRBV13	.	.	15	TRBJ1-4	TGTGCCAGCAGCTTAAGTGGCGGTGGGAATGAAAAACTGTTTTTT	CASSLSGGGNEKLFF
TRBV11-2	.	.	18	TRBJ2-7	TGTGCCAGCAGCGGGAGAGTAGGGACACAGGGCACCTTCTACGAGCAGTACTTC	CASSGRVGTQGTFYEQYF
TRBV10-3	once	TRBD1	14	TRBJ2-3	TGTGCCATCAGTTTGACAGGGGGAACAGATACGCAGTATTTT	CAISLTGGTDTQYF
TRBV28	once	.	12	TRBJ2-7	TGTGCCCACAGCCGACCTTTCGACGAGCAGTACTTC	CAHSRPFDEQYF